The 5 T cell receptor beta chains presented below share a single source sample, sequenced in a study of blood T cells in healthy people across ages. Then a second PCR, running roughly 6 to 12 cycles, was carried out with a sample-barcoded 5' primer and a J-beta primer mix. TCRdb redid the calling of the 5' RACE reads with MiXCR, one entry per CDR3 protein. The sample has hundreds of thousands of distinct CDR3 sequences; around 31% are singletons. The specimen sequenced was blood. These TCRs come from an elderly woman in good health.

This clonotype was seen at least ten times. This sequence joins TRBV27 and TRBJ2-1; D is unresolved. Germline lookup yields CDR1 MNHEY and CDR2 SMNVEV (reference sequence). The V end lost 8 bases, the J end lost 9 bases, and 17 bases lay between the germline ends. CDR3 size: 13 residues. The CDR3 nucleotides read TGTGCCAGCGTTCAGTTAGGGTTCGGTGAGCAGTTCTTC. This codes for CASVQLGFGEQFF.

V is TRBV7-2 and J is TRBJ2-1; 8 nucleotides match TRBD2. Germline CDR1 is SGHTA and CDR2 is FQGNSA. Trimming removed 1 base from V and 5 bases from J; junction bases left unmatched: 4. The CDR3 totals 15 residues. CDR3 DNA sequence: TGTGCCAGCAGCTTAGGAGCGGGAGCCCACAATGAGCAGTTCTTC. It yields the protein CASSLGAGAHNEQFF.

On this clonotype itself: A much bigger clone sits one base away, suggesting this may be a read error. This rearrangement joins TRBV5-1 to TRBJ2-1, with 8 nucleotides matching TRBD2. Germline CDR1 and CDR2: SGHRS and YFSETQ. The CDR3 loop spans 14 amino acids. The V gene end was trimmed by 4 bases and the J gene end by 5 bases; junction bases not matched to a gene: 5. This CDR3 reads CASSPAGVDNEQFF. CDR3 DNA sequence: TGCGCCAGCAGCCCAGCGGGGGTAGACAATGAGCAGTTCTTC.

This clonotype was seen ten or more times. This chain joins TRBV28 and TRBJ2-7; 7 positions match TRBD2. Germline-derived CDR1 and CDR2 are MDHEN and SYDVKM. Trimming at V came to 9 bases and at J to 4 bases, leaving 15 bases not matched to a gene. This CDR3 region has 15 residues. CDR3 in amino acids: CASLESRTRVYEQYF. CDR3 nucleotides: TGTGCCAGTCTTGAGTCCCGGACTAGAGTTTACGAGCAGTACTTC.

This clonotype was counted at least ten times. V and J are TRBV6-6 and TRBJ1-5; maybe TRBD1 (5 bases). There are 14 residues in the CDR3. V was pared by 6 bases and J by 2 bases, with 11 bases between. The germline CDR1 and CDR2 sequences are MNHNY and SVGAGI (reference sequence). The CDR3 is CASSYRGGNQPQHF. CDR3 coding DNA: TGTGCCAGCAGCTACCGGGGGGGCAATCAGCCCCAGCATTTT.